Following are 21 T cell receptor beta chains from one sample sequenced in a study of Tregs in tolerant kidney transplant recipients. Here immunoSEQ multiplex PCR was the method, and the copy in TCRdb shows in-frame clones only, minus some. This repertoire shows tens of thousands of clones, 84% found once; its top ten account for around 4.5%. Material: CD4+ T cells from blood. Every receptor here comes from a human donor in good health.

This chain uses TRBV6-5 with TRBJ1-3; perhaps TRBD1 as D (5 bases). Between the trimmed V and J ends, which lost 4 bases and 3 bases, there was a span of 13 bases. CDR3 length equals 15 residues. Germline loops: CDR1 MNHEY, CDR2 SVGAGI. CDR3 DNA sequence: TGTGCCAGCAGTTCAGGGTTGTCGGGTGGAAACACCATATATTTT. It translates to CASSSGLSGGNTIYF.

V and J are TRBV11-3 and TRBJ2-3, with D uncertain. The CDR3 contains 12 residues. Germline CDR1 SGHNT, CDR2 YENEEA. Trimming took off 7 bases at V and 6 bases at J, with 11 bases between the two ends. The CDR3 loop reads CASKDPSDTQYF. Written as DNA, the CDR3 is TGTGCCAGCAAGGACCCCAGTGATACGCAGTATTTT. The complete variable domain, with remaining parts taken from reference TRBV11-3 and TRBJ2-3, reads EAGVVQSPRYKIIEKKQPVAFWCNPISGHNTLYWYLQNLGQGPELLIRYENEEAVDDSQLPKDRFSAERLKGVDSTLKIQPAELGDSAVYLCASKDPSDTQYFGPGTRLTVL.

This clone was counted only a few times. V usage is TRBV7-9 and J usage is TRBJ2-5; 8 bases match TRBD2. The CDR3 covers 14 residues. Germline V CDR1 and CDR2: SEHNR, FQNEAQ (reference sequence). V dropped 8 bases and J dropped 4; count of bases not matched to a gene: 9. CDR3 sequence: CASGNLAGGETQYF. The CDR3 DNA is TGTGCCAGCGGTAACCTAGCGGGCGGAGAGACCCAGTACTTC. Full variable domain (rest looked up from reference TRBV7-9 and TRBJ2-5): DTGVSQNPRHKITKRGQNVTFRCDPISEHNRLYWYRQTLGQGPEFLTYFQNEAQLEKSRLLSDRFSAERPKGSFSTLEIQRTEQGDSAMYLCASGNLAGGETQYFGPGTRLLVL.

The chain employs TRBV25-1 and TRBJ1-1, with D possibly TRBD1 on 5 matching bases. The germline V gene has CDR1 MGHDK and CDR2 SYGVNS. V was pared by 2 bases and J by 2 bases, with 9 bases between. The CDR3 has 14 amino acids. This chain's CDR3 is CASSELGTNTEAFF. The CDR3 DNA sequence: TGTGCCAGCAGTGAACTCGGGACTAACACTGAAGCTTTCTTT.

The V and J genes are TRBV18 and TRBJ2-7; 9 bases line up with TRBD1. CDR3 size: 16 residues. CDR1 and CDR2 from the germline V gene are KGHSH and LQKENI. Unmatched junction bases numbered 7, after V lost 4 bases and J lost 0 bases. CDR3 in amino acids: CASSLYRDRASYEQYF. The CDR3 DNA is TGTGCCAGCTCACTCTACCGGGACAGGGCCTCCTACGAGCAGTACTTC.

The chain links TRBV28 to TRBJ2-1, with D possibly matching TRBD2 (6 bases). Trimming pared 6 bases from V and 9 bases from J, leaving 18 bases between. This CDR3 has 14 amino acids. Per the germline V gene, CDR1 is MDHEN and CDR2 is SYDVKM. The CDR3 sequence: CASRPGPTRSEQFF. The CDR3 coding sequence is TGTGCCAGCAGACCGGGACCGACTAGAAGTGAGCAGTTCTTC.

The genes are TRBV7-8 and TRBJ2-7, with 7 bases identical to TRBD2. This CDR3 has 16 amino acids. V shed 3 bases, J shed 1 base, and the junction held 9 bases outside the gene matches. Germline V gene sequence: CDR1 SGHVS, CDR2 FQNEAQ. CDR3 bases: TGTGCCAGCAGCTTCTTAGCGGGCACCGTGTCCTACGAGCAGTACTTC. Translating gives CASSFLAGTVSYEQYF.

The CDR3 DNA follows: TGTGCCAGTACCGTTTTAGGACGGGGAACTAACTATGGCTACACCTTC. Amino acids: CASTVLGRGTNYGYTF. The J gene is TRBJ1-2, the V gene TRBV19; D is undetermined. This CDR3 has 16 residues. Between the trimmed V and J ends, which lost 7 bases and 0 bases, there was a span of 18 bases. Germline CDR1 is LNHDA and CDR2 is SQIVND (reference sequence).

This chain connects TRBV6-6 to TRBJ1-1; D not certain. V lost 8 bases and J 0 bases, leaving 10 bases between the germline ends. Germline values: CDR1 MNHNY, CDR2 SVGAGI (reference sequence). There are 13 residues in the CDR3. CDR3 in amino acids: CASWGVVNTEAFF. Here the CDR3 DNA reads TGTGCCAGCTGGGGTGTCGTGAACACTGAAGCTTTCTTT.

The chain carries TRBV29-1 and TRBJ2-5; D unclear. The CDR3 consists of 14 residues. V was pared by 8 bases and J by 2 bases, with 18 bases between. Germline V gene data show CDR1 as SQVTM and CDR2 as ANQGSEA. The CDR3 sequence: CSILGFETQETQYF. CDR3 coding DNA: TGCAGCATTCTTGGGTTTGAAACTCAAGAGACCCAGTACTTC.

For the CDR3, the DNA is TGCAGCGTTGACAAGCCTGCGAATGAGCAGTTCTTC. As protein: CSVDKPANEQFF. The chain combines TRBV29-1 with TRBJ2-1; no clear D gene. The CDR3 covers 12 residues. The V gene lost 3 bases and the J gene lost 7 bases, with 10 bases spanning the gap. CDR1 SQVTM and CDR2 ANQGSEA come from the germline V gene.

The rearrangement links TRBV30 to TRBJ2-5; 8 bases agree with TRBD2. Germline CDR1 reads GTSNPN; CDR2 reads SVGIG (reference sequence). V gave up 8 bases and J gave up 5 bases; unmatched junction bases: 13. The CDR3 loop spans 14 amino acids. The CDR3 nucleotides read TGTGCCGCAAGGCCGGGACTAGTGACTGAGACCCAGTACTTC. It codes for CAARPGLVTETQYF.

A single count supports this clone. V and J are TRBV9 and TRBJ1-6; no reliable D call. Germline lookup yields CDR1 SGDLS and CDR2 YYNGEE. This CDR3 spans 14 amino acids. V dropped 0 bases and J dropped 7 bases, with 8 bases sitting between them. Here the CDR3 reads CASSVALGNSPLHF. CDR3 bases: TGTGCCAGCAGCGTAGCTTTGGGGAATTCACCCCTCCACTTT.

The V call is TRBV4-3, the J call TRBJ1-1; D unresolved. CDR3 length equals 14 residues. Germline loops: CDR1 LGHNA, CDR2 YSLEER. V was shortened by 0 bases and J by 8 bases, with 13 bases between the two germline ends. For the CDR3, the DNA is TGCGCCAGCAGCCAAGACCCTCTTGGACTGGAAGCTTTCTTT. Residues: CASSQDPLGLEAFF.

This clone has a handful of counts. V usage is TRBV2 and J usage is TRBJ2-3; D is uncertain. Per the germline V gene, CDR1 is SNHLY and CDR2 is FYNNEI. The CDR3 contains 15 residues. Trimming removed 2 bases at V and 0 bases at J, with 9 bases between. CDR3 sequence reads: CASSELDPSTDTQYF. The CDR3 DNA reads as TGTGCCAGCAGTGAACTAGACCCTAGCACAGATACGCAGTATTTT.

This clone was seen once. CDR3 bases: TGTGCCAGTACTACAGGCCAGCTTAACTATGGCTACACCTTC. It specifies CASTTGQLNYGYTF. This chain links TRBV19 with TRBJ1-2; tentative D call: TRBD1 (5 bases). The V end lost 7 bases, the J end lost 1 base, and 13 bases lay between the germline ends. Germline assignment: CDR1 LNHDA and CDR2 SQIVND (reference sequence). The CDR3 is 14 amino acids.

The V and J genes are TRBV25-1 and TRBJ2-5, with D possibly TRBD1 on 7 matching bases. The V and J ends lost 1 base and 5 bases respectively, with 14 bases between them. Germline CDR1 reads MGHDK; CDR2 reads SYGVNS. The CDR3 totals 15 residues. For the CDR3, the DNA is TGTGCCAGCAGTGAATGGAGGGGGCGCGGGGAGACCCAGTACTTC. As protein: CASSEWRGRGETQYF.

The gene calls are TRBV6-5 and TRBJ2-1; perhaps TRBD1 as D (5 bases). This CDR3 is 14 amino acids long. In germline, CDR1 is MNHEY, CDR2 SVGAGI. The V end lost 2 bases, the J end lost 6 bases, and 11 bases lay between the germline ends. The CDR3 reads CASSYRQGPNEQFF. The DNA for the CDR3 is TGTGCCAGCAGTTACCGTCAGGGTCCCAATGAGCAGTTCTTC.

The J gene is TRBJ2-5, the V gene TRBV10-3; D is undetermined. Germline lookup yields CDR1 ENHRY and CDR2 SYGVKD. This CDR3 comprises 11 residues. With 6 bases removed from V and 5 bases from J, the gap between germline ends came to 7 bases. The CDR3 spells CAISDDETQYF. Here the CDR3 DNA reads TGTGCCATCAGCGATGACGAGACCCAGTACTTC.

The chain carries TRBV6-1 and TRBJ1-2, with a possible D match to TRBD1 (6 bases). V lost 0 bases and J lost 2, with 10 bases in between. The CDR3 totals 15 residues. Germline CDR1 and CDR2: MNHNS and SASEGT. The CDR3 DNA sequence: TGTGCCAGCAGTGAAGCCTCGACAGGAAACTATGGCTACACCTTC. Amino acids: CASSEASTGNYGYTF.

This chain joins TRBV5-1 and TRBJ1-3; D is possibly TRBD1 (6 bases). CDR3 length equals 16 residues. Trimming took off 4 bases at V and 4 bases at J, with 18 bases between the two ends. Germline V gene lookup returns CDR1 SGHRS and CDR2 YFSETQ. This CDR3 is CASSTTGSLRGNTIYF. As DNA, the CDR3 is TGCGCCAGCAGCACTACAGGGTCACTACGGGGAAACACCATATATTTT.